This entry is about one T cell receptor (beta chain). Original processing methods: For nucleated cells, counts were estimated from reference gene primer amplification. The method was immunoSEQ multiplex PCR; TCRdb's version includes in-frame clones alone and lacks a portion of them. V, J and clone size were drawn from that table, and D and trimming were deduced from the DNA. The table lists 55,000 to 75,000 clones, about 87% of them singletons. This specimen belongs to a study of blood T cell repertoires in COVID-19. Study context: The United States, Italy and Spain were the sources of the acute and convalescent COVID-19 samples. T cells, B-cell-depleted T cells, or PBMCs provided the cDNA or gDNA that served as material.

The CDR3 contains 15 residues. Trimming cost V 1 base and J 0 bases, with 6 bases left between them. Germline CDR1 and CDR2: LGHNA and YSLEER. This sequence was found in a human donor with active COVID-19. The donor label of this sample is uncertain. The source material was peripheral blood. The genes are TRBV4-3 and TRBJ2-2; a weak D match, TRBD1 (5 bases). CDR3: CASSQGTPNTGELFF. CDR3 nucleotides: TGCGCCAGCAGCCAAGGGACACCGAACACCGGGGAGCTGTTTTTT.